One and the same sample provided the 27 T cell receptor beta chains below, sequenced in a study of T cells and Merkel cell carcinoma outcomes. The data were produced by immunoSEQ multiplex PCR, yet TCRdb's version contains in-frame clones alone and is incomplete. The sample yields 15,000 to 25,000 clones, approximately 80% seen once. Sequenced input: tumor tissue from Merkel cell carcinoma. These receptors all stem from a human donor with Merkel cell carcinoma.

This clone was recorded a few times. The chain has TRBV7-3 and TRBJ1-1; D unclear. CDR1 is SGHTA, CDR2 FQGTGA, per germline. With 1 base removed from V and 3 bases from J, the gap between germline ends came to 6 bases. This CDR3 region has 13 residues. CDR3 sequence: CASSLMSDTEAFF. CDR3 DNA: TGTGCCAGCAGCTTAATGTCGGACACTGAAGCTTTCTTT.

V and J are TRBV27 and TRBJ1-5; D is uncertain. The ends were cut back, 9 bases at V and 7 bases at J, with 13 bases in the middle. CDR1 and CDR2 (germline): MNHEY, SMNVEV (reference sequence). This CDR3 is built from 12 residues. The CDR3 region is CARCLGSQPQHF. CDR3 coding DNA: TGTGCCAGGTGCCTGGGGAGCCAGCCCCAGCATTTT.

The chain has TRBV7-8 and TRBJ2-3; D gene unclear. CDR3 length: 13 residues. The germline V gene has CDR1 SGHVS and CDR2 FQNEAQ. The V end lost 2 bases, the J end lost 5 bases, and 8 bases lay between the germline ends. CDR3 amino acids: CASSLSWGDTQYF. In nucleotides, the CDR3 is TGTGCCAGCAGCTTATCTTGGGGAGATACGCAGTATTTT.

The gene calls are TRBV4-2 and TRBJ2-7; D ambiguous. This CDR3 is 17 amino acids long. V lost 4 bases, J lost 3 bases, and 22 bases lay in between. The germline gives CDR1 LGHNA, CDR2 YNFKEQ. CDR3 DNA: TGTGCCAGCAGCCTCACTTCCGTGCGCGATTCCTTCTACGAGCAGTACTTC. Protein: CASSLTSVRDSFYEQYF.

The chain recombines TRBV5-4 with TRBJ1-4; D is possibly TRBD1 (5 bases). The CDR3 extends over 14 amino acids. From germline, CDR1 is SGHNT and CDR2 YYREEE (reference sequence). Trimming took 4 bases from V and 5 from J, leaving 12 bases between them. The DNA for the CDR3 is TGTGCCAGCAGCCAGCCGGGACTAAATGAAAAACTGTTTTTT. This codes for CASSQPGLNEKLFF.

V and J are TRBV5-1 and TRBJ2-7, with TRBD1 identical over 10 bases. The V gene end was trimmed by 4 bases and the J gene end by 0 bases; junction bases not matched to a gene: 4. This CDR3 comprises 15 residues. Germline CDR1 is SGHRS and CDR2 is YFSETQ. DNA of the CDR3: TGCGCCAGCAGCGTCGGGACAGGGGACTCCTACGAGCAGTACTTC. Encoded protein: CASSVGTGDSYEQYF.

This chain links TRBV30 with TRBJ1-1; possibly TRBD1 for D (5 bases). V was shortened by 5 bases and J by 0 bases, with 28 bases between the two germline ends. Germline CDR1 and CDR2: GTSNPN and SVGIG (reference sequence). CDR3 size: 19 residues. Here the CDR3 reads CAWSPGCFLDTNMNTEAFF. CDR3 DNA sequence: TGTGCCTGGTCCCCGGGGTGTTTCCTGGACACCAACATGAACACTGAAGCTTTCTTT.

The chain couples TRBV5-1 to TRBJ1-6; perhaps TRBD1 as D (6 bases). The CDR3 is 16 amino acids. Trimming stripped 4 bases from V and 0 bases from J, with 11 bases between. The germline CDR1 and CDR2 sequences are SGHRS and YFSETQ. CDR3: CASSLYRDSYNSPLHF. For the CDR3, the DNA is TGCGCCAGCAGCCTCTACAGGGACTCCTATAATTCACCCCTCCACTTT.

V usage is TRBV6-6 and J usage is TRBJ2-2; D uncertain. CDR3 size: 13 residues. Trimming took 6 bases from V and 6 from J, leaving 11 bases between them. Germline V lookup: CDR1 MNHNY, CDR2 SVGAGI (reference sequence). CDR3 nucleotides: TGTGCCAGCAGCCAACGGGTTCCCGGGGAGCTGTTTTTT. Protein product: CASSQRVPGELFF.

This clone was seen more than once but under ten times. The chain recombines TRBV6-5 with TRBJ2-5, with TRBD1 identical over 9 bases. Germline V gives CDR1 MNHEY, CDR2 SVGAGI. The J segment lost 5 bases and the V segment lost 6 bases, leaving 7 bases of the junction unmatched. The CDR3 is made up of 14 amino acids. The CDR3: CASRSGQGSETQYF. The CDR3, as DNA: TGTGCCAGCAGATCGGGACAGGGAAGTGAGACCCAGTACTTC.

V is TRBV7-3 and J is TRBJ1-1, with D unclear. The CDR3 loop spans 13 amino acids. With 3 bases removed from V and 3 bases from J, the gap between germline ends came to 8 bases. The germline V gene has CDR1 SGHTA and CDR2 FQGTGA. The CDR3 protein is CASSFSLDTEAFF. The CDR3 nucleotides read TGTGCCAGCAGCTTTTCTCTGGACACTGAAGCTTTCTTT.

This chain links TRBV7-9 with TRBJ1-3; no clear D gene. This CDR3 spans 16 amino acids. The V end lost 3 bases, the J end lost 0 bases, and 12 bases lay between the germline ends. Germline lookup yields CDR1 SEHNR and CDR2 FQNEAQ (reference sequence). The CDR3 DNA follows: TGTGCCAGCAGCTTTTCTCAAGGGTTCTCTGGAAACACCATATATTTT. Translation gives CASSFSQGFSGNTIYF.

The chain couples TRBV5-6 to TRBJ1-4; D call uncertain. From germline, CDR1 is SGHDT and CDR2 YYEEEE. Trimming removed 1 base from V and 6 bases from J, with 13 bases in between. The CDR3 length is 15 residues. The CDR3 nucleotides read TGTGCCAGCAGCTTGCCCGGGAAGACGGATGAAAAACTGTTTTTT. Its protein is CASSLPGKTDEKLFF. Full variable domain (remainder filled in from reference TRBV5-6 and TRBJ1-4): DAGVTQSPTHLIKTRGQQVTLRCSPKSGHDTVSWYQQALGQGPQFIFQYYEEEERQRGNFPDRFSGHQFPNYSSELNVNALLLGDSALYLCASSLPGKTDEKLFFGSGTQLSVL.

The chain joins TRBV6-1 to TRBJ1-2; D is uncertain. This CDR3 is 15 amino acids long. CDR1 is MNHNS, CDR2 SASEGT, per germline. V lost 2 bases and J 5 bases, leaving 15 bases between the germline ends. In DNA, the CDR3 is TGTGCCAGCAGTGAAACCGAGTACCCCCCATATGGCTACACCTTC. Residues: CASSETEYPPYGYTF.

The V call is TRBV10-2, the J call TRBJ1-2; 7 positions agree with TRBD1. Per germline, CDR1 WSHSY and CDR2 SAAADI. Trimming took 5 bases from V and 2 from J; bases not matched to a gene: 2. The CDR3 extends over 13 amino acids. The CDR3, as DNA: TGCGCCAGCAGTTACAGGGGCAACTATGGCTACACCTTC. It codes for CASSYRGNYGYTF.

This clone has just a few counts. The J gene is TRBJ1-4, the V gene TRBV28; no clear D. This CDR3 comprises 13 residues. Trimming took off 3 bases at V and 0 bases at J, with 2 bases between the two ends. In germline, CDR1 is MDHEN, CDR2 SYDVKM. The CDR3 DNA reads TGTGCCAGCAGTTTTGCAACTAATGAAAAACTGTTTTTT. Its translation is CASSFATNEKLFF. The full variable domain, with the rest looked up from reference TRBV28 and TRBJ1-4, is DVKVTQSSRYLVKRTGEKVFLECVQDMDHENMFWYRQDPGLGLRLIYFSYDVKMKEKGDIPEGYSVSREKKERFSLILESASTNQTSMYLCASSFATNEKLFFGSGTQLSVL.

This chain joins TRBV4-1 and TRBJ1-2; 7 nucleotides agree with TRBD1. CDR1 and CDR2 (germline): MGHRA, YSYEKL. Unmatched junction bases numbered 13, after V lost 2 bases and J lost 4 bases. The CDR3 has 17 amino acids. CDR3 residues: CASSQTDRPMIGYGYTF. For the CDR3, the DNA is TGCGCCAGCAGCCAAACGGACAGGCCCATGATAGGCTATGGCTACACCTTC.

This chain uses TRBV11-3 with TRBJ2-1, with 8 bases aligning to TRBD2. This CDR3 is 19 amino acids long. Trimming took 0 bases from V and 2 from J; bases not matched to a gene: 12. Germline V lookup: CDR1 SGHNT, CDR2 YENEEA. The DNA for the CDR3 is TGTGCCAGCAGCTTAGATCGGGTAGCGGGGTACCAGCCCTACAATGAGCAGTTCTTC. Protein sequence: CASSLDRVAGYQPYNEQFF.

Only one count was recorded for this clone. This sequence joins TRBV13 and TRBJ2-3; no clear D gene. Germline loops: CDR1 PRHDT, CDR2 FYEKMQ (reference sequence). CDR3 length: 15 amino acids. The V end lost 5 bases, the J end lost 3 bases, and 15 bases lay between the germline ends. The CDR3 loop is CASSHLGILTDTQYF. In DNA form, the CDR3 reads TGTGCCAGCAGCCACTTGGGGATATTGACAGATACGCAGTATTTT. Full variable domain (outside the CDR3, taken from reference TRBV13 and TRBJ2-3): AAGVIQSPRHLIKEKRETATLKCYPIPRHDTVYWYQQGPGQDPQFLISFYEKMQSDKGSIPDRFSAQQFSDYHSELNMSSLELGDSALYFCASSHLGILTDTQYFGPGTRLTVL.

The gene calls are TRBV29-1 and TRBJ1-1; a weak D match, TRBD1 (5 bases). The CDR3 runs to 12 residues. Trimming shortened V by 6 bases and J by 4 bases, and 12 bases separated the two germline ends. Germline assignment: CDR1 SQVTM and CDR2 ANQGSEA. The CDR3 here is CSVWTGGTEAFF. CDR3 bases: TGCAGCGTCTGGACGGGGGGCACTGAAGCTTTCTTT.

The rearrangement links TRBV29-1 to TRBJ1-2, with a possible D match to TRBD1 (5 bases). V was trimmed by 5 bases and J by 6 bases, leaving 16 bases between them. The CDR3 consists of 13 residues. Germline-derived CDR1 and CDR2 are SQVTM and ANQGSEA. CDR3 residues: CSVQPGDGHGYTF. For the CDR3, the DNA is TGCAGCGTTCAGCCGGGGGACGGCCATGGCTACACCTTC.

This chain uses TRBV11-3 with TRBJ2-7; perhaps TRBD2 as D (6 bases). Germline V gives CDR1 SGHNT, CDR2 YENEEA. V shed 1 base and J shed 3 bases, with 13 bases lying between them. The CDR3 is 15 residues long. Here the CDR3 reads CASSLVGEAGYEQYF. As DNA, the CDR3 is TGTGCCAGCAGCTTAGTCGGGGAAGCGGGCTACGAGCAGTACTTC.

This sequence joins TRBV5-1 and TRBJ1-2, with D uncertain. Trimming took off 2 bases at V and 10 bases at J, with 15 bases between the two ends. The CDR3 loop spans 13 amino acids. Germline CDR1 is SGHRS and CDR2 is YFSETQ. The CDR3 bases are TGCGCCAGCAGCTTCTTTAAACCGGACTCCTACACCTTC. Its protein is CASSFFKPDSYTF.

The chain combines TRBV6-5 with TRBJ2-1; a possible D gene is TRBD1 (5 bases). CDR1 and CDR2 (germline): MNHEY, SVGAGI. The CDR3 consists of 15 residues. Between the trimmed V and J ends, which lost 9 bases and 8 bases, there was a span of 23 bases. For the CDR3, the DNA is TGTGCCAGTCGAACAGGCCAGGGCGTGATCCATGAGCAGTTCTTC. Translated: CASRTGQGVIHEQFF.

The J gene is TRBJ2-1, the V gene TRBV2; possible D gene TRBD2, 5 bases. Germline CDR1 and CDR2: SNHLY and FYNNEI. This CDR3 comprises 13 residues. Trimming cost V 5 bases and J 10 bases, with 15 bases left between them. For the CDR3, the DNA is TGTGCCAGCAGTTGGGTTGAACGCGGGGAGCAGTTCTTC. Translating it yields CASSWVERGEQFF.

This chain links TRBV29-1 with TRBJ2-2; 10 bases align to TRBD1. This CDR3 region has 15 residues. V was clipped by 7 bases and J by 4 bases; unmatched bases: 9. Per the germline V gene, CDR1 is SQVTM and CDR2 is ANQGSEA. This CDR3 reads CSALARTGGTGELFF. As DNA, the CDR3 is TGCAGCGCCCTAGCGCGGACAGGGGGCACCGGGGAGCTGTTTTTT.

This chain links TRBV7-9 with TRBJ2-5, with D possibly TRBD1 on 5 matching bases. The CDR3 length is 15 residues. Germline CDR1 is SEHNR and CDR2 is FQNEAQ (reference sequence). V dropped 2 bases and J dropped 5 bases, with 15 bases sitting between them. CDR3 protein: CASSLRFWGLETQYF. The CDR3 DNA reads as TGTGCCAGCAGCTTACGATTCTGGGGCCTGGAGACCCAGTACTTC.